This entry features one TCR beta chain sequence. This sample was included in a study of cytomegalovirus exposure and HLA in healthy donors. The method was immunoSEQ multiplex PCR; TCRdb's version includes in-frame clones alone and lacks a portion of them. The sample records roughly 150,000 clones, roughly 83% being singletons. The V and J ends lost 0 bases and 7 bases, in that order; junction bases with no gene match: 4. This CDR3 contains 15 residues. CDR1 and CDR2 (germline): MNHEY, SMNVEV (reference sequence). What was sequenced was PBMCs. The sequence was collected from a man in his thirties or forties in good health and CMV-seropositive. The chain joins TRBV27 to TRBJ2-7, with TRBD1 identical over 12 bases. CDR3 sequence reads: CASSLSGTGGYEQYF. The CDR3, as DNA: TGTGCCAGCAGTTTATCGGGGACAGGGGGCTATGAGCAGTACTTC.